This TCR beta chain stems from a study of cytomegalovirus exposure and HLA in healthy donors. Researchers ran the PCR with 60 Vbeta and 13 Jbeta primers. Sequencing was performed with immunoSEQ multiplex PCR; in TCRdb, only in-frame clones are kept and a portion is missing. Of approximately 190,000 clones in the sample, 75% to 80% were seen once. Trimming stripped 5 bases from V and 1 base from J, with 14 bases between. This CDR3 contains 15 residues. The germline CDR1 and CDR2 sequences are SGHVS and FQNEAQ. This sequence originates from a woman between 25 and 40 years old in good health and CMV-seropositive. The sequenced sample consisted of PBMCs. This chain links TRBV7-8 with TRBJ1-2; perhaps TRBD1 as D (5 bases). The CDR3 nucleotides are TGTGCCAGCAGCCGCGGGGGGTGGGTTAACTATGGCTACACCTTC. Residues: CASSRGGWVNYGYTF.